Detailed here is one TCR beta chain. The record originates from a study of beta chain features in type 1 diabetes. About the study: Sorted cells from all samples, numbering 100 million to 120 million, were examined.

Unmatched junction bases numbered 8, after V lost 3 bases and J lost 5 bases. Germline assignment: CDR1 SQVTM and CDR2 ANQGSEA. This CDR3 contains 14 residues. The sequenced template was cDNA made from the entire isolated RNA. Repertoires were generated with immunoSEQ multiplex PCR, while TCRdb's copy carries only in-frame clones and drops some. This table has 150,000 to 180,000 clones, 11% appearing once. Source material: central memory CD4+ T cells from blood. The chain joins TRBV29-1 to TRBJ1-1; 8 nucleotides align to TRBD1. This TCR derives from a man between 18 and 29 years old in good health. The CDR3 DNA reads TGCAGCGTTGAGTGGGCAGGGGGCGGAACTGAAGCTTTCTTT. It specifies CSVEWAGGGTEAFF.